A selection of T cell receptor beta chains follows, all from one sample in a study of CD8+ T cells in alopecia areata. Some clones are missing from TCRdb's copy, which holds only in-frame ones; the method was immunoSEQ multiplex PCR. Of under 70,000 clones in the sample, approximately 61% were seen once. The material was CD8+ T cells sorted from blood, obtained at week 0. The source of these receptors is a human donor with alopecia areata. CDR3s include the opening cysteine and the closing phenylalanine or tryptophan. D genes are given only for firm matches. Size values are once, few and many counts, or a class for expanded clones, and some rows have none.

>TRBJ2-1|12|TRBV7-9|-|-
TGTGCCAGCAGCTTAGCCCGCAATGAGCAGTTCTTC
CASSLARNEQFF
>TRBJ2-1|15|TRBV28|-|-
TGTGCCAGCAGTTCGTTGACAGTGCGATACAATGAGCAGTTCTTC
CASSSLTVRYNEQFF
>TRBJ1-4|13|TRBV7-8|-|-
TGTGCCAGCAGCTGGGGGCCTAATGAAAAACTGTTTTTT
CASSWGPNEKLFF
>TRBJ2-1|16|TRBV9|-|-
TGTGCCAGCAGCGGGACTGGAGGAGGCTCCTTTAATGAGCAGTTCTTC
CASSGTGGGSFNEQFF
>TRBJ1-2|12|TRBV29-1|-|-
TGCAGCGCAGGGACCTCTGCCTATGGCTACACCTTC
CSAGTSAYGYTF
>TRBJ2-4|14|TRBV10-3|-|-
TGTGCCACCGAAACAGGGCAGGCCAAAAACATTCAGTACTTC
CATETGQAKNIQYF
>TRBJ2-2|13|TRBV4-3|-|-
TGCGCCAGCAGCCAAGCGGGGGACGGGGAGCTGTTTTTT
CASSQAGDGELFF
>TRBJ1-2|14|TRBV4-1|-|-
TGCGCCAGCAGCCAAGATGGCGGCTTCTATGGCTACACCTTC
CASSQDGGFYGYTF
>TRBJ2-3|11|TRBV6-6|-|-
TGTGCCAGCAGGACAGCAGATACGCAGTATTTT
CASRTADTQYF
>TRBJ2-1|14|TRBV27|TRBD2|once
TGTGCCAGCAGTTTGACTAGCGTCTACAATGAGCAGTTCTTC
CASSLTSVYNEQFF
>TRBJ2-1|15|TRBV9|TRBD2|-
TGTGCCAGCAGCGCAAGGGGACTAGCACACAATGAGCAGTTCTTC
CASSARGLAHNEQFF
>TRBJ2-3|15|TRBV15|TRBD2|-
TGTGCCACCAGCAGAGTAGGTAGCGGGGGTGATACGCAGTATTTT
CATSRVGSGGDTQYF
>TRBJ2-2|15|TRBV29-1|-|-
TGCAGCGTTGAGGAGGATCAGGGGTACACCGGGGAGCTGTTTTTT
CSVEEDQGYTGELFF
>TRBJ2-7|13|TRBV7-8|-|few
TGTGCCAGCAGCCCCCCGACAGGGGAGGGGCAGTACTTC
CASSPPTGEGQYF
>TRBJ2-5|14|TRBV13|-|few
TGTGCCAGCAGCTTGAAGCGGACCGCAGAGACCCAGTACTTC
CASSLKRTAETQYF
>TRBJ1-2|14|TRBV5-4|-|-
TGTGCCAGCACTTCGAGAGGGGCGGGCTATGGCTACACCTTC
CASTSRGAGYGYTF
>TRBJ2-1|15|TRBV9|-|-
TGTGCCAGCAGCGTAGAAGCGAAGACCTACAATGAGCAGTTCTTC
CASSVEAKTYNEQFF
>TRBJ2-1|12|TRBV5-1|-|-
TGCGCCAGCAGCTCCTTACCGTACGAGCAGTTCTTC
CASSSLPYEQFF
>TRBJ2-5|14|TRBV5-6|-|-
TGTGCCAGCAGCCCCGACGGCCTGGGGGAGACCCAGTACTTC
CASSPDGLGETQYF
>TRBJ2-1|11|TRBV29-1|-|-
TGCAGCGTTGTTTCCTACAATGAGCAGTTCTTC
CSVVSYNEQFF
>TRBJ2-3|13|TRBV27|-|-
TGTGCCAGCAGTTTAGTATCTTCTGATACGCAGTATTTT
CASSLVSSDTQYF
>TRBJ2-5|14|TRBV7-2|TRBD2|-
TGTGCCATTAGTAGCGGGGGTAACCAAGAGACCCAGTACTTC
CAISSGGNQETQYF
>TRBJ1-2|16|TRBV6-5|TRBD1|-
TGTGCCAGCAGTTACGTGACTACAGGGGGCGACTATGGCTACACCTTC
CASSYVTTGGDYGYTF
>TRBJ1-2|15|TRBV11-2|TRBD1|-
TGTGCCAGCAGCGTAACAGGGGGCGCATCCTATGGCTACACCTTC
CASSVTGGASYGYTF
>TRBJ1-1|12|TRBV30|-|-
TGTGCCTGGAGTGTGGGGAACACTGAAGCTTTCTTT
CAWSVGNTEAFF
>TRBJ1-2|15|TRBV6-5|TRBD1|-
TGTGCCAGCAGTTTCCGGGACAGCGGGAACTATGGCTACACCTTC
CASSFRDSGNYGYTF
>TRBJ2-1|16|TRBV4-1|TRBD2|few
TGCGCCAGCAGCGAGCTCCCGGGACTAGCGGGAGATGAGCAGTTCTTC
CASSELPGLAGDEQFF
>TRBJ1-2|14|TRBV7-9|-|few
TGTGCCAGCAGCTCCGGGACGGCTGTCTATGGCTACACCTTC
CASSSGTAVYGYTF
>TRBJ2-5|17|TRBV2|-|-
TGTGCCAGCGGAATTGGGACTGCCGGTTTTCGGCAAGAGACCCAGTACTTC
CASGIGTAGFRQETQYF
>TRBJ1-5|15|TRBV30|-|-
TGTGCCTGGAGTGCGGGACAACTAAGCAATCAGCCCCAGCATTTT
CAWSAGQLSNQPQHF
>TRBJ2-2|13|TRBV2|-|-
TGTGCCAGCATAGCGGCGAACACCGGGGAGCTGTTTTTT
CASIAANTGELFF
>TRBJ2-1|14|TRBV7-6|-|-
TGTGCCAGCAGCCCTGGCGTCGGAGTCCATGAGCAGTTCTTC
CASSPGVGVHEQFF
>TRBJ2-7|12|TRBV5-1|-|few
TGCGCCAGCAGCAGCGTGTCCTACGAGCAGTACTTC
CASSSVSYEQYF
>TRBJ2-3|16|TRBV7-3|TRBD2|few
TGTGCCAGCAGCTTAATCGCTAGCGGGGGCACAGATACGCAGTATTTT
CASSLIASGGTDTQYF
>TRBJ1-2|13|TRBV7-9|TRBD1|-
TGTGCCAGCAGCGCCACAGGGGTCTATGGCTACACCTTC
CASSATGVYGYTF
>TRBJ2-1|14|TRBV29-1|TRBD1|once
TGCAGCGTTCACGACAGGGGCCTTTACAATGAGCAGTTCTTC
CSVHDRGLYNEQFF
>TRBJ2-7|16|TRBV13|-|-
TGTGCCAGCAGCCGAACGGGGCGCGTCTCCCAGTACGAGCAGTACTTC
CASSRTGRVSQYEQYF
>TRBJ1-1|14|TRBV5-4|TRBD1|-
TGTGCCAGCAGGCAAACAGGGGCGCCGGATGAAGCTTTCTTT
CASRQTGAPDEAFF
>TRBJ2-3|15|TRBV4-1|TRBD2|few
TGCGCCAGCAGCCAGGGACTAGCGGGGACAGATACGCAGTATTTT
CASSQGLAGTDTQYF
>TRBJ2-5|19|TRBV7-3|-|medium-sized
TGTGCCAGCAGCCGAGCCCCGTGGGGGGCCTCGAGGGAGGGAGAGACCCAGTACTTC
CASSRAPWGASREGETQYF
>TRBJ2-3|16|TRBV29-1|-|-
TGCAGCGTAATTATGGCAGTCAGTCTCCGCACAGATACGCAGTATTTT
CSVIMAVSLRTDTQYF
>TRBJ1-6|13|TRBV2|-|once
TGTGCCAGCAGTGAACAGGGGAATTCACCCCTCCACTTT
CASSEQGNSPLHF
>TRBJ2-7|16|TRBV5-1|-|-
TGCGCCAGCAGCGCGGGTTCGAGGCCCCCCTCCTACGAGCAGTACTTC
CASSAGSRPPSYEQYF
>TRBJ2-5|13|TRBV7-3|-|-
TGTGCCAGCAGCTCCTCGGGACCCGGGACCCAGTACTTC
CASSSSGPGTQYF
>TRBJ2-5|18|TRBV7-2|-|-
TGTGCCAGCAGCTTATCCAGGGGTGAGGAGATTAGAGGGGAGACCCAGTACTTC
CASSLSRGEEIRGETQYF
>TRBJ2-3|13|TRBV29-1|-|-
TGCAGCGGGACGGGACAAGACACAGATACGCAGTATTTT
CSGTGQDTDTQYF